By sample share, the clone carrying this T cell receptor beta chain is large. Antigen: not known. This sample was included in a study of circulating CD8 cells and anti-PD-1 response in melanoma. Live CD3+CD8+TCRalphabeta+ cells were sorted into four subsets by PD-1 and/or TIGIT. The CDR3 covers 13 residues. With 6 bases removed from V and 14 bases from J, the gap between germline ends came to 17 bases. Each library started from roughly 16 ng of total RNA using the QIAseq Immune Repertoire TCR panel. MiXCR was run by TCRdb on the reads, yielding one entry per CDR3 protein. The repertoire holds around 260 distinct CDR3 sequences, roughly 10% seen once, with about 60% in the top ten. Study-level findings and limits: DNEG was most diverse; TIGIT repertoires were least diverse.

The material sequenced was CD8+ T cells from PBMCs, taken at baseline or after one month of anti-PD-1 therapy (not recorded which). The source is a human donor with melanoma. The chain uses TRBV12-3 or TRBV12-4 and TRBJ1-6; the D gene is possibly TRBD1 (5 bases). CDR3 in amino acids: CASSPGGVTALHF. In nucleotides, the CDR3 is TGTGCCAGCAGCCCGGGGGGGGTCACGGCCCTCCACTTT.